One sample yielded the 12 T cell receptor beta chains listed below, sequenced in a study of blood T cell repertoires in COVID-19. Using immunoSEQ multiplex PCR, the repertoire was profiled, and TCRdb retains in-frame clones only, with some absent. Of about 210,000 clones in the sample, around four fifths are singletons; the top ten hold about 11%. Specimen: peripheral blood. The receptors were gathered from a woman of 80 years or more with COVID-19, enrolled during active disease.

The J gene is TRBJ2-1, the V gene TRBV24-1, with 8 positions matching TRBD1. Germline V gene lookup returns CDR1 KGHDR and CDR2 SFDVKD. V lost 4 bases to trimming and J lost 7 bases; unmatched junction nucleotides: 5. This CDR3 is built from 14 residues. CDR3 nucleotide sequence: TGTGCCACCAGTGAGGCAGGGGGCCGTAATGAGCAGTTCTTC. This sequence encodes CATSEAGGRNEQFF.

The CDR3 bases are TGTGCCAGCAGCAGGGACAGGGGCTCCTACGAGCAGTACTTC. This codes for CASSRDRGSYEQYF. The chain uses TRBV5-8 and TRBJ2-7; 10 bases are shared with TRBD1. The CDR3 runs to 14 residues. CDR1 is SGHTS and CDR2 is YDEGEE in the germline V gene. V gave up 4 bases and J gave up 0 bases; unmatched junction bases: 1. The variable domain in full, completed from reference TRBV5-8 and TRBJ2-7, reads EAGVTQSPTHLIKTRGQQATLRCSPISGHTSVYWYQQALGLGLQFLLWYDEGEERNRGNFPPRFSGRQFPNYSSELNVNALELEDSALYLCASSRDRGSYEQYFGPGTRLTVT.

The V and J genes are TRBV4-2 and TRBJ2-1; 13 bases match TRBD2. This CDR3 comprises 16 residues. Germline V lookup: CDR1 LGHNA, CDR2 YNFKEQ. The J segment lost 6 bases and the V segment lost 8 bases, leaving 10 bases of the junction unmatched. In DNA, the CDR3 is TGTGCCAGCGGAACTAGCGGGGGGGCATACAGCAATGAGCAGTTCTTC. It is translated as CASGTSGGAYSNEQFF.

CDR3 bases: TGTGCCAGCAGTGGAGGGTACGGCTACACCTTC. It specifies CASSGGYGYTF. J is TRBJ1-2 and V is TRBV6-2 or TRBV6-3; D not certain. This CDR3 is 11 amino acids long. Germline lookup yields CDR1 MNHEY and CDR2 SVGEGT. Trimming removed 5 bases at V and 8 bases at J, with 9 bases between.

The table lists this clone with a count of one. The V and J genes are TRBV19 and TRBJ2-5, with D hard to call. Germline assignment: CDR1 LNHDA and CDR2 SQIVND (reference sequence). V was clipped by 4 bases and J by 3 bases, with 6 bases between them. The CDR3 extends over 12 amino acids. The CDR3 DNA sequence: TGTGCCAGTAGTAAACAGAAAGAGACCCAGTACTTC. Protein sequence: CASSKQKETQYF.

The rearrangement links TRBV19 to TRBJ1-5, with D possibly being TRBD1 (6 bases). This CDR3 contains 14 residues. The germline V gene has CDR1 LNHDA and CDR2 SQIVND (reference sequence). V lost 2 bases to trimming and J lost 4 bases, with 9 bases between them. CDR3 protein: CASSITRGNQPQHF. The CDR3 DNA reads TGTGCCAGTAGTATAACCAGGGGTAATCAGCCCCAGCATTTT.

V and J are TRBV5-1 and TRBJ2-5, with TRBD1 as a possible D gene (6 bases). The CDR3 consists of 16 residues. V lost 0 bases and J 5 bases, leaving 17 bases between the germline ends. Germline CDR1 SGHRS, CDR2 YFSETQ. The CDR3 loop reads CASSLARTAIGETQYF. CDR3 bases: TGCGCCAGCAGCTTGGCCCGGACAGCCATAGGGGAGACCCAGTACTTC.

The chain employs TRBV12-3 or TRBV12-4 and TRBJ1-2, with D tentatively TRBD1 (6 bases). Trimming shortened V by 6 bases and J by 7 bases, and 15 bases separated the two germline ends. CDR3 length: 13 residues. The DNA for the CDR3 is TGTGCCAGCAGCTTCGCGGACAGCCCTGGCTACACCTTC. Encoded protein: CASSFADSPGYTF.

The rearrangement links TRBV7-2 to TRBJ2-3, with 9 positions matching TRBD2. This CDR3 spans 15 amino acids. CDR1 is SGHTA, CDR2 FQGNSA, per germline. The trim removed 1 base at V and 9 bases at J, leaving 8 bases unmatched. The CDR3 nucleotides read TGTGCCAGCAGCTTAGGGGAGCGGGGGGTTGGCACGCAGTATTTT. Its translation: CASSLGERGVGTQYF.

CDR3: CASSPSAGARGEQFF. The DNA of the CDR3 is TGTGCCAGTAGTCCCTCAGCGGGGGCCCGCGGAGAGCAGTTCTTC. The chain couples TRBV19 to TRBJ2-1; TRBD2 matches 8 bases. The germline gives CDR1 LNHDA, CDR2 SQIVND (reference sequence). The CDR3 loop spans 15 amino acids. V gave up 5 bases and J gave up 10 bases; unmatched junction bases: 13. The full variable domain, in which reference TRBV19 and TRBJ2-1 provide the parts outside the CDR3, is DGGITQSPKYLFRKEGQNVTLSCEQNLNHDAMYWYRQDPGQGLRLIYYSQIVNDFQKGDIAEGYSVSREKKESFPLTVTSAQKNPTAFYLCASSPSAGARGEQFFGPGTRLTVL.

The CDR3 region has the DNA TGTGCCATCAGTGAGTCTCAGGGAATTGATGGCTACACCTTC. As protein: CAISESQGIDGYTF. The chain has TRBV10-3 and TRBJ1-2; D possibly corresponds to TRBD1 (5 bases). V shed 0 bases and J shed 6 bases, with 11 bases lying between them. This CDR3 is built from 14 residues. Per the germline V gene, CDR1 is ENHRY and CDR2 is SYGVKD.

The chain links TRBV10-2 to TRBJ1-6; no clear D. This CDR3 spans 11 amino acids. Germline-derived CDR1 and CDR2 are WSHSY and SAAADI. V lost 5 bases and J 8 bases, leaving 4 bases between the germline ends. CDR3 sequence reads: CASSPDSPLHF. The CDR3 coding sequence is TGCGCCAGCAGTCCTGATTCACCCCTCCACTTT.